Listed below are T cell receptor beta chains from one sample, sequenced in a study of Tregs in tolerant kidney transplant recipients. Only in-frame clones appear in the TCRdb table, and some are missing; sequencing was by immunoSEQ multiplex PCR. The sample includes over 85,000 clones, over 85% seen only once; the top ten take 0.46%. Sequencing used CD4+ T cells from blood, obtained before the transplant. The receptors stem from a human donor who received a combined kidney and bone marrow transplant. Each CDR3 is given with its conserved first and last residue. Each record gives: V gene, D gene, CDR3 length, J gene, clone size, CDR3 DNA, CDR3 protein. D genes are given only for firm matches. Expanded clones get a size class; other rows say once, few or many, or leave the size out.

>TRBV7-6|TRBD2|16|TRBJ2-3|-
TGTGCCAGCAGCTTAGATAGCGGGAGGCTCTTAGATACGCAGTATTTT
CASSLDSGRLLDTQYF
>TRBV10-3|TRBD1|14|TRBJ1-2|-
TGTGCCATCAGTGAGTCGACAGGGGGGGCTGGCTACACCTTC
CAISESTGGAGYTF
>TRBV4-1|TRBD1|20|TRBJ2-1|-
TGCGCCAGCAGCCAAGCCCCGGGACAGGGGTCTAAAGCCTCCTACAATGAGCAGTTCTTC
CASSQAPGQGSKASYNEQFF
>TRBV4-2|TRBD1|13|TRBJ1-6|-
TGTGCCAGCTCGGGACAGGGACATTCACCCCTCCACTTT
CASSGQGHSPLHF
>TRBV5-6|TRBD1|14|TRBJ1-6|-
TGTGCCATCTTAGGGGGACAGGGTAATTCCCCCCTCCACTTT
CAILGGQGNSPLHF
>TRBV11-3|TRBD1|14|TRBJ2-7|-
TGTGCCAGCAGCTATGGACAGGGGGCCTACGAGCAGTACTTC
CASSYGQGAYEQYF
>TRBV4-3|-|18|TRBJ2-2|-
TGCGCCAGCAGCCAAAGACTCAGAGACAGGGACTTCACCGGGGAGCTGTTTTTT
CASSQRLRDRDFTGELFF
>TRBV7-2|TRBD1|15|TRBJ1-3|-
TGTGCCAGCAGCAGGACAGGGGGACCTGGAAACACCATATATTTT
CASSRTGGPGNTIYF
>TRBV5-1|TRBD2|16|TRBJ2-3|-
TGCGCCAGCAGCCTCACGGCTAGCGGGGGGGCAGATACGCAGTATTTT
CASSLTASGGADTQYF
>TRBV5-4|-|13|TRBJ2-5|-
TGTGCCAGCAGCTTGAACAGCTTAGAGACCCAGTACTTC
CASSLNSLETQYF
>TRBV10-3|-|17|TRBJ1-1|-
TGTGCCATCAGTGAGTCGATTTATAGCCAACGGAACACTGAAGCTTTCTTT
CAISESIYSQRNTEAFF
>TRBV15|TRBD1|15|TRBJ1-1|-
TGTGCCACCAGCAGAGGTGACAGGGGGTTGGTTGAAGCTTTCTTT
CATSRGDRGLVEAFF
>TRBV28|TRBD1|14|TRBJ2-2|-
TGTGCCACCTACGACAGGGCGAACACCGGGGAGCTGTTTTTT
CATYDRANTGELFF
>TRBV6-1|-|14|TRBJ2-5|-
TGTGCCAGCAGTGAAGTCCCCTCCCAAGAGACCCAGTACTTC
CASSEVPSQETQYF
>TRBV7-2|TRBD1|15|TRBJ1-2|few
TGTGCCAGCAGCGAGGGACAGGGGCCTTACTATGGCTACACCTTC
CASSEGQGPYYGYTF
>TRBV4-2|TRBD2|15|TRBJ2-5|once
TGTGCCAGCAGTCCAGGCGCGGGGGTACAAGAGACCCAGTACTTC
CASSPGAGVQETQYF